Sequencing of this T cell receptor (beta chain) was carried out in a study of CD8 T cells in ankylosing spondylitis. TCRdb re-analysed the 5' RACE reads in MiXCR, keeping a single row per CDR3 protein. This table has 380,000 or so distinct CDR3 sequences, approximately 22% appearing once. This CDR3 region has 16 residues. Trimming removed 3 bases from V and 4 bases from J; junction bases left unmatched: 3. This clonotype was recorded a few times. Sequencing used blood, either unsorted or a sorted T cell fraction (not recorded which). V is TRBV12-3 or TRBV12-4 and J is TRBJ2-3; 14 nucleotides align to TRBD2. The source of this sequence is a male donor with ankylosing spondylitis or in good health (not recorded which). The CDR3, as DNA: TGTGCCAGCAGTTTTGGACTAGCGGGGGGCCCAGATACGCAGTATTTT. It is translated as CASSFGLAGGPDTQYF.